The entry below gives a single T cell receptor beta chain sequence along with its context. Its antigen remains unidentified. Germline CDR1 and CDR2: SEHNR and FQNEAQ (reference sequence). V was cut by 2 bases and J by 4 bases, with 12 bases left in between. The CDR3 loop spans 15 amino acids. Sequencing used cDNA as its template, made by extracting RNA and reverse transcribing it. Repertoires were generated with immunoSEQ multiplex PCR, while TCRdb's copy carries only in-frame clones and drops some. Found here are 180,000 or so clones, 51% of them singletons; the top ten hold 10%. This sample was included in a study of CD8+ T cells in alopecia areata. In the study overall: Tofacitinib ran 6 to 18 months, followed by 6 months off drug.

Treatment given: oral pan-JAK inhibitor, 5-10 mg twice daily. Study findings and constraints: Mice gave a clearer picture of TCR sharing than patients did, possibly for HLA-related reasons. On tofacitinib, scalp clonality and expanded CD8+ clones among top 100 fell significantly. Throughout tofacitinib, many expanded lesional clones continued to persist in scalp and blood.

This chain joins TRBV7-9 and TRBJ2-1; tentatively, D is TRBD2 (6 bases). The material was CD8+ T cells sorted from blood, obtained at approximately week 51, from a patient treated with tofacitinib. The TCR was taken from a human donor with alopecia areata. The CDR3 bases are TGTGCCAGCAGCTTAACCGGGGGACCGTACAATGAGCAGTTCTTC. This sequence encodes CASSLTGGPYNEQFF.